The 26 T cell receptor beta chains given below trace back to one sample, sequenced in a study of T cell repertoires in cytomegalovirus infection. MiXCR, applied by TCRdb to the reads, yields one record per CDR3 protein. The sample contains around 330,000 distinct CDR3 sequences, about a sixth of which appear only once. Sample: PBMCs. Receptors originate from a human donor in good health (CMV status not recorded). Some clones in this sample may be carry-over from other donors' samples.

This clonotype has only a few counts. This chain joins TRBV18 and TRBJ1-1; D possibly corresponds to TRBD1 (5 bases). Germline V CDR1 and CDR2: KGHSH, LQKENI. The CDR3 has 15 residues. V was pared by 3 bases and J by 6 bases, with 17 bases between. The CDR3 region has the DNA TGTGCCAGCTCACCGATCCATTCAGGGTTACCTGAAGCTTTCTTT. This translates into CASSPIHSGLPEAFF.

Notes on this clonotype: A much larger clone sits a single nucleotide away, making a read error possible. The chain combines TRBV12-3 or TRBV12-4 with TRBJ1-2; weak D call: TRBD1 (5 bases). V was shortened by 6 bases and J by 0 bases, with 20 bases between the two germline ends. This CDR3 comprises 17 residues. For the CDR3, the DNA is TGTGCCAGCAGCCCCGGGGCAGGGCGAAGGGCTAACTATGGCTACACCTTC. Translation: CASSPGAGRRANYGYTF.

This clonotype came up many times. The chain has TRBV28 and TRBJ1-1; D gene ambiguous. Germline lookup yields CDR1 MDHEN and CDR2 SYDVKM. The CDR3 sequence is 20 residues long. V was shortened by 6 bases and J by 3 bases, with 32 bases between the two germline ends. Here the CDR3 reads CASSRKSTWSWQTKDTEAFF. CDR3 nucleotide sequence: TGTGCCAGCAGCCGCAAGTCGACCTGGTCGTGGCAGACCAAGGACACTGAAGCTTTCTTT.

The V call is TRBV10-3, the J call TRBJ2-3, with 10 bases aligning to TRBD2. After removal of 4 bases from V and 1 base from J, the junction contained 11 bases not matched to a gene. Looked up from germline, CDR1 is ENHRY and CDR2 is SYGVKD. The CDR3 contains 18 residues. Written as DNA, the CDR3 is TGTGCCATCAGTGGGCCGTTGAGCGGGGGGGCGGGCACAGATACGCAGTATTTT. Translating gives CAISGPLSGGAGTDTQYF.

This clonotype was found many times. The rearrangement links TRBV7-2 to TRBJ1-1; weak D call: TRBD1 (6 bases). With 2 bases removed from V and 10 bases from J, the gap between germline ends came to 14 bases. Germline V CDR1 and CDR2: SGHTA, FQGNSA. The CDR3 length is 13 residues. CDR3 nucleotides: TGTGCCAGCAGCTTACGGCAGGGGTCCGGAGCTTTCTTT. It specifies CASSLRQGSGAFF.

This clonotype occurred many times. The chain employs TRBV7-6 and TRBJ1-5; no clear D. Deletions cut 4 bases from V and 4 bases from J, with 14 bases between. This CDR3 is built from 15 residues. Germline assignment: CDR1 SGHVS and CDR2 FNYEAQ. CDR3 sequence reads: CASSSDGRANQPQHF. CDR3 bases: TGTGCCAGCAGCTCCGACGGGAGGGCTAATCAGCCCCAGCATTTT.

The genes are TRBV4-2 and TRBJ2-7; D might be TRBD1 (5 bases). CDR3 length equals 17 residues. From germline, CDR1 is LGHNA and CDR2 YNFKEQ. Trimming removed 4 bases at V and 4 bases at J, with 23 bases between. The CDR3 loop is CASSRFSALGDTYEQYF. Here the CDR3 DNA reads TGTGCCAGCAGCCGCTTCTCGGCGTTAGGGGATACATACGAGCAGTACTTC.

The chain is built from TRBV19 and TRBJ1-5; no definite D call. The CDR3 consists of 15 residues. CDR1 and CDR2 from the germline V gene are LNHDA and SQIVND (reference sequence). Trimming left V 6 bases short and J 5 bases short, with 17 bases between. This chain's CDR3 is CASRPSGRRYQPQHF. CDR3 bases: TGTGCCAGTAGGCCTTCAGGCAGGCGATATCAGCCCCAGCATTTT.

This clonotype was counted ten times or more. The genes are TRBV11-2 and TRBJ2-5; possible D gene TRBD1, 5 bases. V lost 0 bases to trimming and J lost 3 bases, with 32 bases between them. Germline CDR1 and CDR2: SGHAT and FQNNGV. The CDR3 consists of 22 residues. The CDR3: CASSLDRAQLWFRRAQKETQYF. Written as DNA, the CDR3 is TGTGCCAGCAGCTTAGATCGAGCCCAGCTGTGGTTTCGCAGGGCACAAAAAGAGACCCAGTACTTC. Full variable domain (remainder filled in from reference TRBV11-2 and TRBJ2-5): EAGVAQSPRYKIIEKRQSVAFWCNPISGHATLYWYQQILGQGPKLLIQFQNNGVVDDSQLPKDRFSAERLKGVDSTLKIQPAKLEDSAVYLCASSLDRAQLWFRRAQKETQYFGPGTRLLVL.

The chain couples TRBV4-2 to TRBJ2-5; 9 bases align to TRBD2. Germline CDR1 is LGHNA and CDR2 is YNFKEQ. V lost 0 bases and J lost 5; bases outside the gene matches: 13. This CDR3 is 18 amino acids long. In DNA, the CDR3 is TGTGCCAGCAGCCAAGACCCCCTTGGAGCGGGGGGCAGGGAGACCCAGTACTTC. It codes for CASSQDPLGAGGRETQYF.

This clonotype was seen at least ten times. The chain links TRBV7-2 to TRBJ2-1; 12 bases agree with TRBD2. The germline gives CDR1 SGHTA, CDR2 FQGNSA. Unmatched junction bases numbered 10, after V lost 2 bases and J lost 8 bases. The CDR3 covers 17 residues. CDR3 coding DNA: TGTGCCAGCAGCTTACGGCTAGCGGGGGGGCCCCGCGATGAGCAGTTCTTC. It yields the protein CASSLRLAGGPRDEQFF. Full variable domain (rest looked up from reference TRBV7-2 and TRBJ2-1): GAGVSQSPSNKVTEKGKDVELRCDPISGHTALYWYRQSLGQGLEFLIYFQGNSAPDKSGLPSDRFSAERTGGSVSTLTIQRTQQEDSAVYLCASSLRLAGGPRDEQFFGPGTRLTVL.

V usage is TRBV27 and J usage is TRBJ2-3, with D unresolved. The CDR3 is 13 residues long. Trimming pared 6 bases from V and 2 bases from J, leaving 9 bases between. Germline CDR1 reads MNHEY; CDR2 reads SMNVEV (reference sequence). CDR3 in DNA: TGTGCCAGCAGGAAATTCAACACAGATACGCAGTATTTT. Amino acid sequence: CASRKFNTDTQYF.

The chain joins TRBV20-1 to TRBJ1-3; D is perhaps TRBD1 (6 bases). Trimming stripped 1 base from V and 1 base from J, with 8 bases between. The CDR3 is 14 residues long. In germline, CDR1 is DFQATT, CDR2 SNEGSKA (reference sequence). The CDR3 DNA reads as TGCAGTGCTAGAGGGGGGGCGTCTGGAAACACCATATATTTT. It translates to CSARGGASGNTIYF.

This clonotype was observed many times. V and J are TRBV7-9 and TRBJ2-3; the match to TRBD1 covers 8 bases. V shed 5 bases and J 1 base; nucleotides not matched to a gene: 8. Per germline, CDR1 SEHNR and CDR2 FQNEAQ (reference sequence). The CDR3 spans 16 residues. CDR3 region: CASSLGQGGGTDTQYF. Here the CDR3 DNA reads TGTGCCAGCAGCCTCGGACAGGGTGGGGGCACAGATACGCAGTATTTT.

The chain couples TRBV20-1 to TRBJ1-6; D is perhaps TRBD1 (6 bases). The CDR3 runs to 14 residues. The germline gives CDR1 DFQATT, CDR2 SNEGSKA (reference sequence). With 5 bases removed from V and 7 bases from J, the gap between germline ends came to 15 bases. The CDR3 DNA sequence: TGCAGTGCTGAAACAGGGCCGTCAAATTCACCCCTCCACTTT. This translates into CSAETGPSNSPLHF.

In its sample, this clonotype was seen many times. The chain is built from TRBV28 and TRBJ2-1; D is perhaps TRBD1 or TRBD2 (5 bases each). CDR3 length: 13 amino acids. From germline, CDR1 is MDHEN and CDR2 SYDVKM. Between the trimmed V and J ends, which lost 6 bases and 12 bases, there was a span of 18 bases. The CDR3: CASSPVGVRWQFF. The CDR3 nucleotides are TGTGCCAGCAGCCCAGTGGGGGTCCGCTGGCAGTTCTTC.

The CDR3: CATSSSAGTTYEQYF. The DNA of the CDR3 is TGTGCCACCAGCAGCTCTGCGGGGACTACCTACGAGCAGTACTTC. The chain employs TRBV15 and TRBJ2-7; 7 nucleotides match TRBD2. CDR1 and CDR2 (germline): LNHNV, YYDKDF (reference sequence). The CDR3 has 15 residues. V lost 3 bases to trimming and J lost 2 bases; unmatched junction nucleotides: 7.

The chain combines TRBV3-1 with TRBJ1-2; TRBD1 agrees at 9 bases. J was trimmed by 6 bases and V by 3 bases; bases with no gene match: 8. The CDR3 is 15 residues long. The germline V gene encodes CDR1 LGHDT and CDR2 YNNKEL (reference sequence). CDR3 nucleotides: TGTGCCAGCAGCCACGAGACAGGGGGACGCAATGGCTACACCTTC. Its translation: CASSHETGGRNGYTF.

CDR3 bases: TGCGCCAGCAGCTTGCTAACAGTCAAGGAAAAACTGTTTTTT. The encoded protein is CASSLLTVKEKLFF. The chain couples TRBV5-1 to TRBJ1-4; D not resolved. Germline assignment: CDR1 SGHRS and CDR2 YFSETQ. The CDR3 has 14 residues. V was trimmed by 1 base and J by 8 bases, leaving 12 bases between them.

This clonotype was observed a handful of times. This sequence joins TRBV11-2 and TRBJ2-1; no clear D. The germline gives CDR1 SGHAT, CDR2 FQNNGV. Trimming took off 1 base at V and 1 base at J, with 8 bases between the two ends. CDR3 length equals 15 residues. The CDR3 protein is CASSLAVPSYNEQFF. CDR3 DNA sequence: TGTGCCAGCAGCTTAGCGGTTCCGTCCTACAATGAGCAGTTCTTC.

The chain employs TRBV20-1 and TRBJ1-4, with D unresolved. CDR3 length: 12 residues. V was shortened by 3 bases and J by 5 bases, with 7 bases between the two germline ends. CDR1 DFQATT and CDR2 SNEGSKA come from the germline V gene (reference sequence). In nucleotides, the CDR3 is TGCAGTGCTAGTCCCCGGAATGAAAAACTGTTTTTT. Protein sequence: CSASPRNEKLFF.

This clonotype has a handful of counts. This sequence joins TRBV5-1 and TRBJ2-1, with D possibly called TRBD1 or TRBD2 (6 bases each). The CDR3 has 12 amino acids. Trimming removed 7 bases from V and 8 bases from J, with 13 bases in between. In germline, CDR1 is SGHRS, CDR2 YFSETQ. As DNA, the CDR3 is TGCGCCAGCCAGGGGTCGGGGGATGAGCAGTTCTTC. Protein: CASQGSGDEQFF. The full variable domain, rest sourced from reference TRBV5-1 and TRBJ2-1, is KAGVTQTPRYLIKTRGQQVTLSCSPISGHRSVSWYQQTPGQGLQFLFEYFSETQRNKGNFPGRFSGRQFSNSRSEMNVSTLELGDSALYLCASQGSGDEQFFGPGTRLTVL.

This chain joins TRBV20-1 and TRBJ2-7, with D hard to call. CDR1 and CDR2 from the germline V gene are DFQATT and SNEGSKA (reference sequence). With 3 bases removed from V and 3 bases from J, the gap between germline ends came to 9 bases. This CDR3 contains 12 residues. CDR3 sequence: CSARGRIYEQYF. For the CDR3, the DNA is TGCAGTGCTAGGGGAAGGATCTACGAGCAGTACTTC.

In this sample, this clonotype turned up many times. The chain joins TRBV7-2 to TRBJ2-7, with 8 bases identical to TRBD2. With V trimmed by 1 base and J by 5 bases, 7 bases remained unmatched. The CDR3 is made up of 15 amino acids. CDR1 and CDR2 from the germline V gene are SGHTA and FQGNSA. CDR3 amino acids: CASSLDSGGYNEQYF. The DNA of the CDR3 is TGTGCCAGCAGCTTAGACAGCGGGGGTTATAACGAGCAGTACTTC.

This clonotype was counted only a few times. The chain is built from TRBV10-3 and TRBJ1-6; 7 bases fit TRBD1. Germline CDR1 is ENHRY and CDR2 is SYGVKD. V shed 5 bases and J 6 bases; nucleotides not matched to a gene: 4. This CDR3 has 14 residues. Written as DNA, the CDR3 is TGTGCCATCAGTCGACAGGGCTTTAATTCACCCCTCCACTTT. It yields the protein CAISRQGFNSPLHF.

The chain recombines TRBV12-3 or TRBV12-4 with TRBJ2-4; D ambiguous. Trimming left V 3 bases short and J 1 base short, with 10 bases between. The CDR3 is made up of 15 amino acids. CDR3 nucleotides: TGTGCCAGCAGTTTGAGTAGTCGGGCCAAAAACATTCAGTACTTC. Encoded protein: CASSLSSRAKNIQYF.